The clone carrying this T cell receptor beta chain was detected only a few times. The antigen remains undetermined. Time point described: pre-sensitization, week 0. Indicated treatment: therapeutic diphenylcyclopropenone sensitization with weekly scalp DPC. The data belong to a study of human T cells and chemical hapten exposure. This CDR3 comprises 15 residues. Per germline, CDR1 SGHTA and CDR2 FQGNSA. Trimming pared 1 base from V and 2 bases from J, leaving 11 bases between. TCRdb independently ran MiXCR on the RACE reads; one entry per CDR3 protein. This repertoire shows around 120,000 distinct CDR3 sequences, about 13% found once; its top ten account for approximately 2.6%. Study findings and constraints: Versus controls, expanded TCRs had significantly more large CDR3 similarity clusters.

The V call is TRBV7-2, the J call TRBJ1-1; no reliable D call. The sequence derives from a woman between 18 and 29 years old with alopecia areata. Some clones in this sample may be carry-over from other donors' samples. The source was whole blood, collected in connection with sensitization to the hapten diphenylcyclopropenone (DPC). The CDR3 DNA reads TGTGCCAGCAGCTTAGGAACAGTCCCTAACACTGAAGCTTTCTTT. Protein product: CASSLGTVPNTEAFF.